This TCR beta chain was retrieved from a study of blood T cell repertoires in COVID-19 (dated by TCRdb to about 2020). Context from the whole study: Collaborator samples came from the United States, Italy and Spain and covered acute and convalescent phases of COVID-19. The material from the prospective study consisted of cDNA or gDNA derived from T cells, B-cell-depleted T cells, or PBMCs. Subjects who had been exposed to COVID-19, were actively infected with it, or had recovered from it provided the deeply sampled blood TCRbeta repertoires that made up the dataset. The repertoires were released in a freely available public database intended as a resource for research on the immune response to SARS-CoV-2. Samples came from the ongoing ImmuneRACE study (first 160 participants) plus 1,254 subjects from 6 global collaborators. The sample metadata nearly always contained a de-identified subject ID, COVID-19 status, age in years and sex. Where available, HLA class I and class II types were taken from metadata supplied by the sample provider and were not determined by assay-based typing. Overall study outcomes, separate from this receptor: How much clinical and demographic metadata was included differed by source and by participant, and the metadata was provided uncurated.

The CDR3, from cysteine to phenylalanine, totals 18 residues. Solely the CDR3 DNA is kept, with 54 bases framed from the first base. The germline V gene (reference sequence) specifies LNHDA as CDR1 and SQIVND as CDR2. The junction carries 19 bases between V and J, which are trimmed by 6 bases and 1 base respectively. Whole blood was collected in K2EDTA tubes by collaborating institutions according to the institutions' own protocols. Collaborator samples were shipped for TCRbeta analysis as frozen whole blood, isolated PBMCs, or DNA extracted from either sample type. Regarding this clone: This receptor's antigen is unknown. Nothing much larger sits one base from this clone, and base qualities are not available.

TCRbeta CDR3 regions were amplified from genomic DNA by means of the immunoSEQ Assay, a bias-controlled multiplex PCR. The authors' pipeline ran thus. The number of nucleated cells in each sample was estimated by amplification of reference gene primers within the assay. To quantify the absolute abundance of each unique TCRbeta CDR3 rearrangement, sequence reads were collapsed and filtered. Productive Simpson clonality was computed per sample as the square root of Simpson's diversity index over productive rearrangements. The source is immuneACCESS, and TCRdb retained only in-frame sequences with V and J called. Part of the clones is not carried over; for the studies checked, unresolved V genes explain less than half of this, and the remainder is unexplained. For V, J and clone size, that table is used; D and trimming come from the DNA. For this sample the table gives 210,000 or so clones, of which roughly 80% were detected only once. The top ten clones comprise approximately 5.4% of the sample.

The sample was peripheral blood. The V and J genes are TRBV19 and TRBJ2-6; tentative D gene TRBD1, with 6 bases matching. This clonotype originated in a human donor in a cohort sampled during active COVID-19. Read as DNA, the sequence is TGTGCCAGTAGCCTCTACAGGGCAGGCGCATCTGGGGCCAACGTCCTGACTTTC. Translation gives CASSLYRAGASGANVLTF.